These 23 T cell receptor beta chains came from one sample sequenced in a study of cytomegalovirus exposure and HLA in healthy donors. Primers included in the PCR were 60 Vbeta and 13 Jbeta primers. TCRdb's table, derived via immunoSEQ multiplex PCR, lists solely in-frame clones and lacks some. Of about 120,000 clones listed, approximately 83% were seen once; the top ten hold just under 2.5%. The material sequenced was PBMCs. These receptors all come from a woman between 18 and 29 years old in good health and CMV-seronegative.

This chain uses TRBV5-1 with TRBJ2-5, with TRBD1 identical over 8 bases. This CDR3 contains 14 residues. The ends lost 5 bases at V and 5 bases at J; junction bases unmatched: 8. Germline values: CDR1 SGHRS, CDR2 YFSETQ. CDR3 protein: CASRWGRGRETQYF. For the CDR3, the DNA is TGCGCCAGCAGGTGGGGCAGGGGGCGCGAGACCCAGTACTTC.

The chain combines TRBV4-3 with TRBJ2-1, with TRBD2 matching over 10 bases. Per germline, CDR1 LGHNA and CDR2 YSLEER. The CDR3 loop spans 16 amino acids. J gave up 1 base and V 2 bases, and 2 bases lay outside the gene matches. CDR3 in amino acids: CASSQLAGASYNEQFF. The CDR3 DNA follows: TGCGCCAGCAGCCAACTAGCGGGGGCTTCCTACAATGAGCAGTTCTTC.

V gene TRBV7-9 combines with J gene TRBJ2-1; 8 bases are a match to TRBD2. Per the germline V gene, CDR1 is SEHNR and CDR2 is FQNEAQ (reference sequence). The CDR3 is 16 residues long. Unmatched junction bases numbered 10, after V lost 1 base and J lost 8 bases. The CDR3 loop is CASSLVAGPRMDEQFF. CDR3 nucleotides: TGTGCCAGCAGCTTAGTAGCGGGACCCCGAATGGATGAGCAGTTCTTC. Looking up the rest from reference TRBV7-9 and TRBJ2-1 gives the full variable domain: DTGVSQNPRHKITKRGQNVTFRCDPISEHNRLYWYRQTLGQGPEFLTYFQNEAQLEKSRLLSDRFSAERPKGSFSTLEIQRTEQGDSAMYLCASSLVAGPRMDEQFFGPGTRLTVL.

The V gene is TRBV30, the J gene TRBJ1-1; no clear D gene. Trimming left V 0 bases short and J 0 bases short, with 8 bases between. The CDR3 totals 14 residues. Germline V gene lookup returns CDR1 GTSNPN and CDR2 SVGIG (reference sequence). The CDR3 DNA sequence: TGTGCCTGGAGTGTACCGGGTATGAACACTGAAGCTTTCTTT. Its translation is CAWSVPGMNTEAFF.

The chain is built from TRBV13 and TRBJ1-4, with TRBD1 matching 7 bases. From germline, CDR1 is PRHDT and CDR2 FYEKMQ (reference sequence). The CDR3 runs to 14 residues. J was trimmed by 8 bases and V by 1 base; bases with no gene match: 4. CDR3 nucleotides: TGTGCCAGCAGCTTAGCCAGGACAGGAGAAAAACTGTTTTTT. Translation gives CASSLARTGEKLFF.

This clone is a singleton in its sample. The genes are TRBV29-1 and TRBJ2-1; 10 nucleotides align to TRBD2. CDR1 is SQVTM, CDR2 ANQGSEA, per germline. The CDR3 length is 15 residues. V lost 8 bases and J lost 6; bases outside the gene matches: 13. CDR3 coding DNA: TGCAGCCTAAGCAGAACTAGCGGGGTAAGCAATGAGCAGTTCTTC. It codes for CSLSRTSGVSNEQFF.

This chain links TRBV4-3 with TRBJ1-4; D is uncertain. The CDR3 is 16 amino acids. The germline V gene has CDR1 LGHNA and CDR2 YSLEER. V dropped 0 bases and J dropped 8 bases, with 16 bases sitting between them. CDR3 region: CASSQDLGDPGEKLFF. As DNA, the CDR3 is TGCGCCAGCAGCCAAGATCTTGGAGATCCTGGGGAAAAACTGTTTTTT.

This rearrangement joins TRBV28 to TRBJ2-1; possibly TRBD2 for D (6 bases). Trimming took off 1 base at V and 0 bases at J, with 13 bases between the two ends. The CDR3 length is 17 residues. Germline V gives CDR1 MDHEN, CDR2 SYDVKM. CDR3 DNA: TGTGCCAGCAGTTTATACCTCAGCGGGCACTCCTACAATGAGCAGTTCTTC. Translated: CASSLYLSGHSYNEQFF. Variable domain in full (rest from reference TRBV28 and TRBJ2-1): DVKVTQSSRYLVKRTGEKVFLECVQDMDHENMFWYRQDPGLGLRLIYFSYDVKMKEKGDIPEGYSVSREKKERFSLILESASTNQTSMYLCASSLYLSGHSYNEQFFGPGTRLTVL.

A note on this clone: A read error may account for a junction end that differs from germline. J is TRBJ1-5 and V is TRBV7-9; D is unresolved. The CDR3 totals 13 residues. Looked up from germline, CDR1 is SEHNR and CDR2 is FQNEAQ (reference sequence). The CDR3 DNA is TGTTCCAGCAGCCCGGGAGTCGATCAGCCCCAGCATTTT. Protein product: CSSSPGVDQPQHF.

The chain joins TRBV7-2 to TRBJ1-1; D is perhaps TRBD1 (6 bases). From germline, CDR1 is SGHTA and CDR2 FQGNSA. The germline V and J ends were trimmed by 1 base and 0 bases, with 12 bases remaining between them. This CDR3 region has 16 residues. In DNA, the CDR3 is TGTGCCAGCAGCTTAGTTCCAGGGACACTGAACACTGAAGCTTTCTTT. This encodes CASSLVPGTLNTEAFF.

Only one count was recorded for this clone. The V gene is TRBV5-4, the J gene TRBJ1-1; TRBD1 aligns across 9 bases. Germline V lookup: CDR1 SGHNT, CDR2 YYREEE (reference sequence). The CDR3 covers 14 residues. The ends lost 1 base at V and 8 bases at J; junction bases unmatched: 6. The chain's CDR3 is CASSLWGTGPEAFF. CDR3 nucleotides: TGTGCCAGCAGCTTGTGGGGGACAGGGCCCGAAGCTTTCTTT.

Written as DNA, the CDR3 is TGTGCCAGCTCACCAATAACTACGCCTGAGGAGCAGTACTTC. Protein product: CASSPITTPEEQYF. The rearrangement joins TRBV18 to TRBJ2-7; D gene unclear. This CDR3 is built from 14 residues. Trimming removed 2 bases at V and 7 bases at J, with 15 bases between. CDR1 and CDR2 from the germline V gene are KGHSH and LQKENI. The full variable domain, in which reference TRBV18 and TRBJ2-7 provide the parts outside the CDR3, is NAGVMQNPRHLVRRRGQEARLRCSPMKGHSHVYWYRQLPEEGLKFMVYLQKENIIDESGMPKERFSAEFPKEGPSILRIQQVVRGDSAAYFCASSPITTPEEQYFGPGTRLTVT.

This clone came up a few times. The chain couples TRBV7-9 to TRBJ1-3; D not certain. With 5 bases removed from V and 4 bases from J, the gap between germline ends came to 12 bases. Looked up from germline, CDR1 is SEHNR and CDR2 is FQNEAQ (reference sequence). The CDR3 runs 14 residues. The chain's CDR3 is CASSQPGRGNTIYF. For the CDR3, the DNA is TGTGCCAGCAGCCAACCCGGCAGGGGAAACACCATATATTTT.

This rearrangement joins TRBV5-6 to TRBJ1-4; 10 nucleotides align to TRBD1. Trimming cost V 4 bases and J 7 bases; bases outside gene matches: 10. CDR1 is SGHDT and CDR2 is YYEEEE in the germline V gene. This CDR3 is built from 16 residues. The CDR3 loop is CASSPGTGAPSEKLFF. The CDR3 DNA follows: TGTGCCAGCAGCCCTGGGACAGGGGCCCCGAGTGAAAAACTGTTTTTT.

This CDR3 is CASSDGTGGAYGYTF. DNA of the CDR3: TGTGCCAGTAGTGATGGGACAGGGGGCGCCTATGGCTACACCTTC. The V and J genes are TRBV19 and TRBJ1-2, with 12 nucleotides matching TRBD1. CDR1 and CDR2 from the germline V gene are LNHDA and SQIVND (reference sequence). CDR3 length: 15 residues. Germline trimming cut 5 bases from V and 4 bases from J; bases unmatched to any gene: 5.

This rearrangement joins TRBV28 to TRBJ2-7; D ambiguous. V dropped 6 bases and J dropped 6 bases, with 15 bases sitting between them. The CDR3 extends over 13 amino acids. CDR1 MDHEN and CDR2 SYDVKM come from the germline V gene. The CDR3 spells CASSRPLPGEQYF. Written as DNA, the CDR3 is TGTGCCAGCAGCCGACCTCTCCCGGGCGAGCAGTACTTC.

This clone was seen only a few times. The chain uses TRBV11-2 and TRBJ1-6; maybe TRBD1 (5 bases). The V end lost 1 base, the J end lost 7 bases, and 8 bases lay between the germline ends. The germline V gene has CDR1 SGHAT and CDR2 FQNNGV. The CDR3 has 14 amino acids. CDR3 protein: CASSLGGFNSPLHF. CDR3 DNA sequence: TGTGCCAGCAGCTTAGGGGGCTTCAATTCACCCCTCCACTTT. Supplemented by reference TRBV11-2 and TRBJ1-6, the full variable domain reads EAGVAQSPRYKIIEKRQSVAFWCNPISGHATLYWYQQILGQGPKLLIQFQNNGVVDDSQLPKDRFSAERLKGVDSTLKIQPAKLEDSAVYLCASSLGGFNSPLHFGNGTRLTVT.

The gene calls are TRBV7-9 and TRBJ1-5; 7 nucleotides align to TRBD1. Germline CDR1 reads SEHNR; CDR2 reads FQNEAQ (reference sequence). V shed 2 bases and J 10 bases; nucleotides not matched to a gene: 8. The CDR3 spans 14 residues. CDR3 sequence reads: CASSLTGAASPQHF. In nucleotides, the CDR3 is TGTGCCAGCAGCTTAACAGGGGCGGCCAGTCCCCAGCATTTT. The full variable domain, rest sourced from reference TRBV7-9 and TRBJ1-5, is DTGVSQNPRHKITKRGQNVTFRCDPISEHNRLYWYRQTLGQGPEFLTYFQNEAQLEKSRLLSDRFSAERPKGSFSTLEIQRTEQGDSAMYLCASSLTGAASPQHFGDGTRLSIL.

The chain has TRBV4-1 and TRBJ2-3; 16 bases match TRBD2. CDR3 length equals 17 residues. CDR1 and CDR2 from the germline V gene are MGHRA and YSYEKL. Unmatched junction bases numbered 0, after V lost 3 bases and J lost 0 bases. The CDR3 DNA reads TGCGCCAGCAGCCAGGGACTAGCGGGGGGGAGCACAGATACGCAGTATTTT. This codes for CASSQGLAGGSTDTQYF.

The V gene is TRBV5-1, the J gene TRBJ2-1; TRBD2 agrees at 9 bases. The CDR3 is 15 residues long. Germline V lookup: CDR1 SGHRS, CDR2 YFSETQ. The J segment lost 10 bases and the V segment lost 4 bases, leaving 12 bases of the junction unmatched. The CDR3 bases are TGCGCCAGCAGCCTGACTAGCGGCTTGATGGAGGAGCAGTTCTTC. It specifies CASSLTSGLMEEQFF.

This chain connects TRBV7-2 to TRBJ2-1; a weak D match, TRBD2 (6 bases). The CDR3 extends over 16 amino acids. V gave up 1 base and J gave up 5 bases, with 15 bases separating them. Germline CDR1 SGHTA, CDR2 FQGNSA. The CDR3 nucleotides are TGTGCCAGCAGCTTAGTTGGGAGGAGATCAAACAATGAGCAGTTCTTC. It codes for CASSLVGRRSNNEQFF.

J is TRBJ1-1 and V is TRBV7-9; 10 nucleotides align to TRBD1. V shed 1 base and J 5 bases; nucleotides not matched to a gene: 13. Germline-derived CDR1 and CDR2 are SEHNR and FQNEAQ (reference sequence). The CDR3 is 18 residues long. CDR3 sequence reads: CASSLGFGTGEKGTEAFF. Here the CDR3 DNA reads TGTGCCAGCAGCTTAGGTTTTGGGACAGGGGAAAAAGGGACTGAAGCTTTCTTT.

The chain links TRBV9 to TRBJ1-4; TRBD1 matches 8 bases. Germline CDR1 reads SGDLS; CDR2 reads YYNGEE. This CDR3 is 15 amino acids long. V lost 3 bases to trimming and J lost 8 bases; unmatched junction nucleotides: 9. CDR3: CASSARQGPEEKLFF. The CDR3 DNA follows: TGTGCCAGCAGCGCCCGACAGGGGCCGGAGGAAAAACTGTTTTTT.